A selection of T cell receptor beta chains follows, all from one sample in a study of shared clonotypes between healthy human individuals. Here immunoSEQ multiplex PCR was the method, and the copy in TCRdb shows in-frame clones only, minus some. The profile shows millions of clones, roughly 95% of them singletons. What was sequenced was naive CD4+ T cells sorted from blood. The receptors were gathered from a man in his late teens or twenties in good health. Both conserved end residues are part of each CDR3. A D gene is named only where the DNA matches it firmly.

d_gene,v_gene,j_gene,CDR3nt,CDR3aa
-,TRBV6-6,TRBJ2-5,TGTGCCAGCGGGACACAGGGCCCCGTAGGGACCCAGTACTTC,CASGTQGPVGTQYF
-,TRBV7-2,TRBJ2-1,TGTGCCAGCAGCTTAGAAGGGCTTTCCTACAATGAGCAGTTCTTC,CASSLEGLSYNEQFF
-,TRBV11-2,TRBJ2-7,TGTGCCAGCAGCCGTCGGCCAGACGAGCAGTACTTC,CASSRRPDEQYF
-,TRBV5-6,TRBJ1-3,TGTGCCAGCAGCTTACCCGGTGGGGATCGAAACACCATATATTTT,CASSLPGGDRNTIYF
-,TRBV6-1,TRBJ2-7,TGTGCCAGCAGTGGGGGCGGGACACCCTCCTACGAGCAGTACTTC,CASSGGGTPSYEQYF
TRBD2,TRBV6-1,TRBJ2-3,TGTGCCAGCAGTCCTGGGACTAGCGGAGCAGATACGCAGTATTTT,CASSPGTSGADTQYF
-,TRBV28,TRBJ1-2,TGTGCCAGCAGTATAACAGGGACCTATGGCTACACCTTC,CASSITGTYGYTF
-,TRBV23-1,TRBJ1-2,TGCGCCAGCAGTCAATCGTTCGTCGGTGGCTACACCTTC,CASSQSFVGGYTF
TRBD1,TRBV25-1,TRBJ1-3,TGTGCCAGCTCCCCCGGGACAGGGGGAAACACCATATATTTT,CASSPGTGGNTIYF
-,TRBV2,TRBJ2-3,TGTGCCAGCACGGGTGGGAAGGGGACAGATACGCAGTATTTT,CASTGGKGTDTQYF
-,TRBV4-1,TRBJ2-5,TGCGCCAGCAGCCTAGGGACGTTAGAGACCCAGTACTTC,CASSLGTLETQYF
-,TRBV6-1,TRBJ2-7,TGTGCCAGCAGTGAAGCAGACTATTTTAGATACGAGCAGTACTTC,CASSEADYFRYEQYF
-,TRBV11-2,TRBJ2-2,TGTGCCAGCAGCCTCAGCAGGGGAACCGGGGAGCTGTTTTTT,CASSLSRGTGELFF
-,TRBV19,TRBJ1-2,TGTGCCAGTACCGATACAGGGAACTATGGCTACACCTTC,CASTDTGNYGYTF
-,TRBV4-2,TRBJ1-1,TGTGCCAGCAGCCAAGAAGCGGGGGTGAACACTGAAGCTTTCTTT,CASSQEAGVNTEAFF
-,TRBV9,TRBJ2-2,TGTGCCAGCAGCGTATTTCAGAGAAACACCGGGGAGCTGTTTTTT,CASSVFQRNTGELFF